These 14 T cell receptor beta chains were sequenced from one sample in a study of T cell responses to AZD1222 COVID-19 vaccine. Repertoires were generated with immunoSEQ multiplex PCR, while TCRdb's copy carries only in-frame clones and drops some. This table has 95,000 to 120,000 clones, more than 70% appearing once. This sample comprised peripheral blood, obtained on day 0 of AZD1222 vaccination. Receptors originate from an adult in good health.

The CDR3 here is CASSQVGQSNEQFF. The CDR3 region has the DNA TGTGCCAGCAGCCAAGTAGGTCAGTCTAATGAGCAGTTCTTC. The chain is built from TRBV4-2 and TRBJ2-1; unclear D gene. Germline CDR1 LGHNA, CDR2 YNFKEQ. Trimming cost V 1 base and J 7 bases, with 11 bases left between them. The CDR3 covers 14 residues.

The CDR3 loop is CASSLARDDYNEQFF. DNA for the CDR3: TGTGCCAGCAGCTTAGCCAGGGATGACTACAATGAGCAGTTCTTC. The chain employs TRBV11-3 and TRBJ2-1; possibly TRBD1 for D (5 bases). Germline CDR1 and CDR2: SGHNT and YENEEA. The CDR3 length is 15 residues. The ends were cut back, 1 base at V and 3 bases at J, with 10 bases in the middle.

This clone showed up just a few times. This rearrangement joins TRBV6-5 to TRBJ1-6; no clear D gene. Germline CDR1 reads MNHEY; CDR2 reads SVGAGI. Deletions cut 6 bases from V and 5 bases from J, with 14 bases between. The CDR3 covers 15 residues. The CDR3 here is CASSRRMRDNSPLHF. CDR3 bases: TGTGCCAGCAGCCGGCGGATGAGGGATAATTCACCCCTCCACTTT.

The rearrangement uses TRBV4-1 and TRBJ1-2; D remains unclear. The V gene's germline CDR1 is MGHRA and CDR2 YSYEKL. The V end was cut by 0 bases, the J end by 2 bases, with 16 bases between. The CDR3 spans 17 residues. CDR3 sequence: CASSQDHPSVENYGYTF. The CDR3 nucleotides are TGCGCCAGCAGCCAAGATCACCCTAGCGTGGAGAACTATGGCTACACCTTC.

The chain carries TRBV28 and TRBJ1-6, with TRBD1 identical over 7 bases. The CDR3 loop spans 18 amino acids. The V gene end was trimmed by 7 bases and the J gene end by 4 bases; junction bases not matched to a gene: 16. Germline V CDR1 and CDR2: MDHEN, SYDVKM. The CDR3 region has the DNA TGTGCCAGCACCTCGACAGGGCGTGGGTTTGGGTATAATTCACCCCTCCACTTT. It translates to CASTSTGRGFGYNSPLHF. The entire variable domain, with the rest obtained from reference TRBV28 and TRBJ1-6, is as follows: DVKVTQSSRYLVKRTGEKVFLECVQDMDHENMFWYRQDPGLGLRLIYFSYDVKMKEKGDIPEGYSVSREKKERFSLILESASTNQTSMYLCASTSTGRGFGYNSPLHFGNGTRLTVT.

The chain joins TRBV28 to TRBJ1-1, with D tentatively TRBD1 (6 bases). CDR1 and CDR2 (germline): MDHEN, SYDVKM. This CDR3 spans 15 amino acids. Trimming cost V 8 bases and J 4 bases, with 20 bases left between them. CDR3 amino acids: CASPPPGAVATEAFF. The DNA of the CDR3 is TGTGCCAGCCCTCCGCCGGGGGCCGTGGCCACTGAAGCTTTCTTT.

The V call is TRBV6-5, the J call TRBJ1-2, with 9 bases lining up with TRBD1. The length of the CDR3 is 14 residues. V lost 5 bases to trimming and J lost 6 bases; unmatched junction nucleotides: 7. The germline V gene has CDR1 MNHEY and CDR2 SVGAGI. This chain's CDR3 is CASSIQGALNGYTF. The CDR3 nucleotides read TGTGCCAGCAGTATACAGGGGGCGCTTAATGGCTACACCTTC.

V is TRBV18 and J is TRBJ2-4; 8 bases fit TRBD1. This CDR3 contains 15 residues. V dropped 2 bases and J dropped 6; count of bases not matched to a gene: 6. Per the germline V gene, CDR1 is KGHSH and CDR2 is LQKENI. The CDR3 region has the DNA TGTGCCAGCTCACCAGCGGGACAGGCCCGAAACATTCAGTACTTC. Translated: CASSPAGQARNIQYF.

The count of this clone is one. This chain links TRBV29-1 with TRBJ1-1; 9 positions agree with TRBD1. Looked up from germline, CDR1 is SQVTM and CDR2 is ANQGSEA. The CDR3 has 14 residues. Trimming at V came to 7 bases and at J to 4 bases, leaving 10 bases not matched to a gene. The CDR3 bases are TGCAGCGCGACAGGGGGTCGGGTTAGCACTGAAGCTTTCTTT. Protein sequence: CSATGGRVSTEAFF. The full variable domain, rest sourced from reference TRBV29-1 and TRBJ1-1, is SAVISQKPSRDICQRGTSLTIQCQVDSQVTMMFWYRQQPGQSLTLIATANQGSEATYESGFVIDKFPISRPNLTFSTLTVSNMSPEDSSIYLCSATGGRVSTEAFFGQGTRLTVV.

The gene calls are TRBV19 and TRBJ1-4; a weak D match, TRBD1 (5 bases). Germline V lookup: CDR1 LNHDA, CDR2 SQIVND (reference sequence). The V gene lost 4 bases and the J gene lost 9 bases, with 9 bases spanning the gap. The CDR3 extends over 12 amino acids. This CDR3 is CASSSQGQKLFF. The DNA of the CDR3 is TGTGCCAGTAGTAGCCAGGGACAAAAACTGTTTTTT. The whole variable domain, filled in from reference TRBV19 and TRBJ1-4, reads DGGITQSPKYLFRKEGQNVTLSCEQNLNHDAMYWYRQDPGQGLRLIYYSQIVNDFQKGDIAEGYSVSREKKESFPLTVTSAQKNPTAFYLCASSSQGQKLFFGSGTQLSVL.

This chain connects TRBV28 to TRBJ1-5; tentative D call: TRBD1 (6 bases). Germline V lookup: CDR1 MDHEN, CDR2 SYDVKM. Trimming pared 6 bases from V and 0 bases from J, leaving 15 bases between. The CDR3 runs to 16 residues. CDR3 DNA: TGTGCCAGCAGCCAGAACTACAGGGTTAGCAATCAGCCCCAGCATTTT. It is translated as CASSQNYRVSNQPQHF. Looking up the rest from reference TRBV28 and TRBJ1-5 gives the full variable domain: DVKVTQSSRYLVKRTGEKVFLECVQDMDHENMFWYRQDPGLGLRLIYFSYDVKMKEKGDIPEGYSVSREKKERFSLILESASTNQTSMYLCASSQNYRVSNQPQHFGDGTRLSIL.

This chain links TRBV4-2 with TRBJ2-7; tentative D call: TRBD1 (5 bases). Trimming pared 4 bases from V and 5 bases from J, leaving 15 bases between. The CDR3 spans 14 residues. Per the germline V gene, CDR1 is LGHNA and CDR2 is YNFKEQ. The CDR3 nucleotides read TGTGCCAGCAGCCCCGGCAGGGAAGGCCACGAGCAGTACTTC. Protein product: CASSPGREGHEQYF.

The chain links TRBV4-1 to TRBJ1-2; a possible D gene is TRBD1 (6 bases). The CDR3 runs 16 residues. The germline gives CDR1 MGHRA, CDR2 YSYEKL. V was pared by 1 base and J by 2 bases, with 14 bases between. In DNA, the CDR3 is TGCGCCAGCAGCCAAGTAGCTCGGGGGCGGAACTATGGCTACACCTTC. This translates into CASSQVARGRNYGYTF.

The chain links TRBV10-3 to TRBJ1-5, with D unclear. CDR1 ENHRY and CDR2 SYGVKD come from the germline V gene. The CDR3 extends over 14 amino acids. The V gene lost 6 bases and the J gene lost 1 base, with 10 bases spanning the gap. For the CDR3, the DNA is TGTGCCATCAGCCGGGAATGGAGCAATCAGCCCCAGCATTTT. Protein product: CAISREWSNQPQHF.